Listed below are T cell receptor beta chains from one sample, sequenced in a study of breast tumors, draining lymph nodes, adjacent tissues. TCRdb passed the multiplex PCR reads through MiXCR, listing each CDR3 protein once. The sample includes about 200,000 distinct CDR3 sequences, roughly a third seen only once; the top ten take approximately 3.6%. Sample: axillary lymph node tissue. The receptors here all came from a female donor with breast cancer. Some clones in this sample may be carry-over from other donors' samples. The CDR3 runs from the conserved cysteine through the conserved F or W. A D gene is named only where the DNA matches it firmly. Clone size is not always given. Where it is, it says once, few, many or a class for expanded clones.

CDR3 length,clone size,D gene,V gene,J gene,CDR3 DNA,CDR3 protein
13,many,TRBD2,TRBV20-1,TRBJ2-7,TGCAGTGCCTCTACTAGCGGGACAGGCGAGCAGTACTTC,CSASTSGTGEQYF
12,NA,NA,TRBV4-2,TRBJ2-2,TGTGCCAGCAGCCCCACGGGCAGGGGGCTGTTTTTT,CASSPTGRGLFF
12,few,NA,TRBV20-1,TRBJ2-3,TGCAGTGCCGTGGGCCCCACAGATACGCAGTATTTT,CSAVGPTDTQYF
12,many,NA,TRBV24-1,TRBJ1-5,TGTGCCACCAGTGATGGCGATCAGCCCCAGCATTTT,CATSDGDQPQHF
16,few,NA,TRBV6-2/TRBV6-3,TRBJ2-1,TGTGCCAGCAGTCCCGTAGAACAAATCATCAACAATGAGCAGTTCTTC,CASSPVEQIINNEQFF
13,NA,NA,TRBV25-1,TRBJ2-7,TGTGCCAGCATACAAACGGGGTTCTACGAGCAGTACTTC,CASIQTGFYEQYF
17,many,TRBD1,TRBV7-2,TRBJ2-3,TGTGCCAGCAGCTTACGGGACAGGGAGGTTGTTGGAGATACGCAGTATTTT,CASSLRDREVVGDTQYF
11,many,NA,TRBV29-1,TRBJ1-3,TGCAGCGTCCAGAGGGGAAACACCATATATTTT,CSVQRGNTIYF
15,many,TRBD1,TRBV24-1,TRBJ2-1,TGTGCCACCAGTGATTCTGGGACAGGGGAAGATGAGCAGTTCTTC,CATSDSGTGEDEQFF
15,NA,NA,TRBV3-1,TRBJ2-3,TGTGCCGGCAGCCATGTGACTACAAGCACAGATACGCAGTATTTT,CAGSHVTTSTDTQYF
13,many,NA,TRBV7-2,TRBJ2-5,TGTGCCAGCAGCCTGGGGCTACAAGAGACCCAGTACTTC,CASSLGLQETQYF
17,NA,TRBD2,TRBV7-8,TRBJ2-1,TGTGCCAGCAGCTTAGTGCCGGGTGCGGGAGGGTACAATGAGCAGTTCTTC,CASSLVPGAGGYNEQFF
15,many,NA,TRBV4-3,TRBJ1-2,TGCGCCAGCAGCCAGGAGACAGGTTTTAACTATGGCTACACCTTC,CASSQETGFNYGYTF
17,NA,NA,TRBV15,TRBJ1-2,TGTGCCACCAGCAGAGTAACAGGCTTTAGTTGGATCTATGGCTACACCTTC,CATSRVTGFSWIYGYTF
16,NA,TRBD1,TRBV5-4,TRBJ1-2,TGTGCCAGCAGCTTGGAGGGAACAGGGGCATCCTATGGCTACACCTTC,CASSLEGTGASYGYTF
15,NA,TRBD1,TRBV7-3,TRBJ1-1,TGTGCCAGCAGCTTAAATCCGGGACAGGGGTTTGAAGCTTTCTTT,CASSLNPGQGFEAFF
15,NA,NA,TRBV6-4,TRBJ1-2,TGTGCCAGCAGGGGAGGAATGGCGGGATCTGGAGGCTACACCTTC,CASRGGMAGSGGYTF
15,NA,TRBD2,TRBV3-1,TRBJ2-1,TGTGCCAGCAGCCAAGTGACTAGCAAGTACAATGAGCAGTTCTTC,CASSQVTSKYNEQFF
16,many,TRBD1,TRBV20-1,TRBJ2-3,TGCAGTGCCCCCGAAAGGACAGGGTGGGACACAGATACGCAGTATTTT,CSAPERTGWDTDTQYF
15,NA,NA,TRBV18,TRBJ1-2,TGTGCCAGCTCACCAACAGGTGAATCGAACTATGGCTACACCTTC,CASSPTGESNYGYTF
15,NA,NA,TRBV6-6,TRBJ2-6,TGTGCCAGCAGTTACTCCCTCGGGGGGGCCAACGTCCTGACTTTC,CASSYSLGGANVLTF
15,many,TRBD2,TRBV12-3/TRBV12-4,TRBJ2-3,TGTGCCAGCAGTTTCGGCGGGGGGGAGTCAGATACGCAGTATTTT,CASSFGGGESDTQYF
15,NA,NA,TRBV5-1,TRBJ1-1,TGCGCCAGCAGCTTGGGTTCAGGAGGGGGAACTGAAGCTTTCTTT,CASSLGSGGGTEAFF
14,many,TRBD2,TRBV20-1,TRBJ2-1,TGCAGTGCTAGGACTAGCGGGAGCCACAATGAGCAGTTCTTC,CSARTSGSHNEQFF
12,NA,NA,TRBV20-1,TRBJ1-1,TGCAGTGCCGAGGATCAGGGTTATGAAGCTTTCTTT,CSAEDQGYEAFF
17,many,NA,TRBV9,TRBJ2-1,TGTGCCAGCAGCGTAGGGACCCCGGCGCGTGGGCACAATGAGCAGTTCTTC,CASSVGTPARGHNEQFF